This passage covers 29 T cell receptor beta chains from one sample sequenced in a study of kidney transplant recipient with SARS-CoV-2 infection. TCRdb passed the reads through MiXCR, listing each CDR3 protein once. This table holds fewer than 250,000 distinct CDR3 sequences, less than 35% found once. The sample consisted of a blood sample, taken at baseline and between days 110 and 120 from a kidney transplant recipient. Source of these receptors: a young adult male patient who had COVID-19 and was a kidney transplant recipient. Some T cells may arise from the graft donor.

This clonotype was found many times. The chain combines TRBV24-1 with TRBJ2-7; D ambiguous. The CDR3 consists of 15 residues. Per germline, CDR1 KGHDR and CDR2 SFDVKD. Between the trimmed V and J ends, which lost 4 bases and 7 bases, there was a span of 19 bases. This CDR3 is CATSDPSLRSGEQYF. The CDR3 nucleotides read TGTGCCACCAGTGACCCTTCCCTGAGGTCTGGGGAGCAGTACTTC.

This clonotype came up many times. This chain joins TRBV5-1 and TRBJ1-2; D is ambiguous. The V gene's germline CDR1 is SGHRS and CDR2 YFSETQ. The CDR3 spans 16 residues. With 7 bases removed from V and 4 bases from J, the gap between germline ends came to 23 bases. CDR3 coding DNA: TGCGCCAGCCTGGTAAAATCGGTTCGAAAGACCTATGGCTACACCTTC. Its protein is CASLVKSVRKTYGYTF.

This clonotype was counted ten times or more. The CDR3 sequence is CASSTGQNNEQFF. In DNA, the CDR3 is TGTGCCAGCAGCACCGGACAGAACAATGAGCAGTTCTTC. The chain recombines TRBV11-3 with TRBJ2-1, with a weak D call TRBD1 (6 bases). Trimming took off 5 bases at V and 5 bases at J, with 10 bases between the two ends. This CDR3 is built from 13 residues. The germline V gene encodes CDR1 SGHNT and CDR2 YENEEA.

This clonotype was observed at least ten times. The V and J genes are TRBV11-2 and TRBJ2-7; 7 bases align to TRBD1. Trimming at V came to 4 bases and at J to 12 bases, leaving 15 bases not matched to a gene. Germline CDR1 and CDR2: SGHAT and FQNNGV. The CDR3 has 14 residues. CDR3 residues: CASSSTGTAASTYF. CDR3 in DNA: TGTGCCAGCAGCTCAACCGGGACAGCGGCCTCTACGTACTTC.

About this clonotype itself: This may stem from a read error, because a much larger clone lies one nucleotide away. The V gene is TRBV5-1, the J gene TRBJ2-3; 8 positions match TRBD1. The germline V gene has CDR1 SGHRS and CDR2 YFSETQ. The CDR3 loop spans 14 amino acids. The CDR3 nucleotides read TGCACCAGCAGCTTTGGACAGGGAGGAGATACGCAGTATTTT. This gives the protein CTSSFGQGGDTQYF.

Comment on this clonotype: This may be a read error: a much more frequent sequence differs by one nucleotide. V and J are TRBV5-5 and TRBJ2-7, with D maybe TRBD2 (5 bases). The CDR3 runs to 14 residues. V was trimmed by 4 bases and J by 2 bases, leaving 13 bases between them. Per germline, CDR1 SGHKS and CDR2 YYEKEE (reference sequence). The CDR3 nucleotides read TGTGCCAGCAGCCAAACCGGGATCCCCTACGAGCAGTACTTC. This encodes CASSQTGIPYEQYF.

This clonotype showed up just a few times. The rearrangement joins TRBV29-1 to TRBJ2-3; TRBD2 aligns across 8 bases. J gave up 5 bases and V 1 base, and 8 bases lay outside the gene matches. The CDR3 spans 15 residues. Germline CDR1 SQVTM, CDR2 ANQGSEA. The CDR3 loop reads CSVEGEAGVVDTQYF. The CDR3 nucleotides read TGCAGCGTTGAAGGTGAAGCGGGAGTGGTAGATACGCAGTATTTT.

This clonotype was seen repeatedly, ten times or more. This chain connects TRBV7-2 to TRBJ1-5; the D is unclear. CDR3 length: 13 residues. The V and J ends lost 5 bases and 6 bases respectively, with 11 bases between them. Germline values: CDR1 SGHTA, CDR2 FQGNSA. As DNA, the CDR3 is TGTGCCAGCAGCCTCGGTATAGTTCAGCCCCAGCATTTT. Protein sequence: CASSLGIVQPQHF.

This clonotype is a singleton in its sample. An end of the junction does not agree with germline; a read error may underlie this. The chain couples TRBV7-2 to TRBJ1-2; D ambiguous. The CDR3 length is 17 residues. CDR1 is SGHTA, CDR2 FQGNSA, per germline. The CDR3 sequence is CANSSVHRDGKTYGYTF. CDR3 nucleotides: TGTGCCAACAGCTCCGTGCACAGAGACGGAAAGACCTATGGCTACACCTTT.

This clonotype was detected many times. The V call is TRBV4-3, the J call TRBJ2-1, with 8 bases fitting TRBD2. Germline-derived CDR1 and CDR2 are LGHNA and YSLEER. The V segment lost 4 bases and the J segment 6 bases; nucleotides outside the gene matches: 5. The CDR3 consists of 14 residues. CDR3 protein: CASSRGLGGNEQFF. As DNA, the CDR3 is TGCGCCAGCAGCCGGGGACTAGGAGGCAATGAGCAGTTCTTC.

This clonotype was counted ten times or more. This sequence joins TRBV11-3 and TRBJ1-2; no clear D gene. Germline loops: CDR1 SGHNT, CDR2 YENEEA. The V gene lost 4 bases and the J gene lost 4 bases, with 22 bases spanning the gap. This CDR3 has 17 amino acids. Here the CDR3 reads CASSCKIDLGKTYGYTF. The CDR3 DNA sequence: TGTGCCAGCAGCTGCAAAATCGATCTCGGAAAGACCTATGGCTACACCTTC.

This clonotype was counted only a few times. The V and J genes are TRBV5-5 and TRBJ1-4; 8 bases agree with TRBD1. V lost 4 bases, J lost 7 bases, and 18 bases stayed unmatched. Germline lookup yields CDR1 SGHKS and CDR2 YYEKEE (reference sequence). This CDR3 has 18 residues. The CDR3 loop is CASSLSDREGARGEKLFF. The CDR3 DNA follows: TGTGCCAGCAGCCTATCGGACAGGGAGGGGGCGAGGGGTGAAAAACTGTTTTTT.

This clonotype came up many times. The chain links TRBV10-1 to TRBJ1-2; the D is unclear. Germline CDR1 WNHNN, CDR2 SYGVQD (reference sequence). Trimming removed 4 bases at V and 4 bases at J, with 22 bases between. The CDR3 spans 17 residues. As DNA, the CDR3 is TGCGCCAGCAGTGCTATGAAAAGATCGCGAAAGACCTATGGCTACACCTTC. It yields the protein CASSAMKRSRKTYGYTF.

The chain recombines TRBV6-5 with TRBJ2-3, with a tentative D call TRBD2 (5 bases). The CDR3 contains 15 residues. The germline CDR1 and CDR2 sequences are MNHEY and SVGAGI. The V end lost 7 bases, the J end lost 3 bases, and 17 bases lay between the germline ends. CDR3 sequence (DNA): TGTGCCAGCATAAATGGTGGGAGTGAAACAGATACGCAGTATTTT. Its translation is CASINGGSETDTQYF.

In the case of this clonotype: Given a much more abundant clone one base away, this may be a read error. The chain's CDR3 is CSATDQGEVAFGYTF. In nucleotides, the CDR3 is TGCAGTGCTACCGATCAAGGTGAAGTTGCTTTCGGCTACACCTTC. The chain couples TRBV20-1 to TRBJ1-2; D is undetermined. Trimming removed 4 bases at V and 8 bases at J, with 23 bases between. Germline CDR1 and CDR2: DFQATT and SNEGSKA (reference sequence). This CDR3 region has 15 residues.

This clonotype is a singleton in its sample. The V gene is TRBV6-2 or TRBV6-3, the J gene TRBJ2-3; no definite D call. The germline CDR1 and CDR2 sequences are MNHEY and SVGEGT. This CDR3 region has 13 residues. The germline V and J ends were trimmed by 5 bases and 8 bases, with 14 bases remaining between them. The CDR3 DNA follows: TGTGCCAGCAGTCATCGGTGGCGGAGTACGCAGTATTTT. It is translated as CASSHRWRSTQYF.

There are many counts of this clonotype. J is TRBJ2-3 and V is TRBV24-1; D uncertain. V was trimmed by 4 bases and J by 0 bases, leaving 7 bases between them. This CDR3 spans 14 amino acids. Per germline, CDR1 KGHDR and CDR2 SFDVKD. CDR3 coding DNA: TGTGCCACCAGTGACCCGGTCAGCACAGATACGCAGTATTTT. Its protein product is CATSDPVSTDTQYF.

Many counts were recorded for this clonotype. The chain uses TRBV2 and TRBJ2-1; D is possibly TRBD1 (6 bases). The germline V and J ends were trimmed by 9 bases and 5 bases, with 14 bases remaining between them. The CDR3 has 13 amino acids. CDR1 is SNHLY, CDR2 FYNNEI, per germline. DNA of the CDR3: TGTGCCAGTACCCGGACAGACGACAATGAGCAGTTCTTC. Amino acid sequence: CASTRTDDNEQFF.

Comment on this clonotype: A much more abundant neighbour one base away suggests this may be a read error. The chain is built from TRBV5-1 and TRBJ1-1; D may be TRBD1 (5 bases). Trimming removed 6 bases at V and 7 bases at J, with 19 bases between. The CDR3 consists of 14 residues. Germline V CDR1 and CDR2: SGHRS, YFSETQ. In nucleotides, the CDR3 is TGCGCCAGCAACTTCTTCACCCGGGACGGTGAAGCTTTCTTT. Residues: CASNFFTRDGEAFF.

This clonotype has at least ten counts. The chain is built from TRBV12-3 or TRBV12-4 and TRBJ2-1; the match to TRBD2 covers 9 bases. CDR3 length equals 12 residues. The ends lost 9 bases at V and 10 bases at J; junction bases unmatched: 7. The CDR3 spells CASVAGEGEQFF. DNA of the CDR3: TGTGCCAGTGTAGCGGGAGAGGGGGAGCAGTTCTTC.

This clonotype was counted many times. V is TRBV5-4 and J is TRBJ2-7; D is possibly TRBD2 (5 bases). The CDR3 spans 14 residues. CDR1 is SGHNT and CDR2 is YYREEE in the germline V gene (reference sequence). The V end lost 4 bases, the J end lost 1 base, and 12 bases lay between the germline ends. CDR3 region: CASSRNRGSYEQYV. In nucleotides, the CDR3 is TGTGCCAGCAGCCGTAACCGGGGTTCCTACGAGCAGTACGTC.

The rearrangement joins TRBV20-1 to TRBJ2-7; the match to TRBD1 covers 12 bases. Germline values: CDR1 DFQATT, CDR2 SNEGSKA (reference sequence). V shed 3 bases, J shed 0 bases, and the junction held 12 bases outside the gene matches. The CDR3 is 18 amino acids. The CDR3 protein is CSASGDRGQAYRSYEQYF. As DNA, the CDR3 is TGCAGTGCTAGTGGGGACAGGGGGCAGGCCTATCGCTCCTACGAGCAGTACTTC.

This clonotype was observed many times. The chain uses TRBV15 and TRBJ1-2; D is ambiguous. This CDR3 comprises 17 residues. Trimming stripped 5 bases from V and 4 bases from J, with 23 bases between. CDR1 is LNHNV and CDR2 is YYDKDF in the germline V gene (reference sequence). In nucleotides, the CDR3 is TGTGCCACCAGCTTGAGGGTAAGGTGTGGAAAGACCTATGGCTACACCTTC. It codes for CATSLRVRCGKTYGYTF.

The sample holds many counts of this clonotype. V gene TRBV12-3 or TRBV12-4 combines with J gene TRBJ1-2; 10 positions agree with TRBD1. The CDR3 runs to 17 residues. The ends lost 7 bases at V and 4 bases at J; junction bases unmatched: 15. The CDR3 DNA reads TGTGCCAGCAATACCGGGACAGGGGTCCAAGGAAGCTATGGCTACACCTTC. Its translation is CASNTGTGVQGSYGYTF.

This clonotype has at least ten counts. The chain uses TRBV18 and TRBJ2-2, with 8 bases aligning to TRBD1. This CDR3 region has 17 residues. After removal of 3 bases from V and 4 bases from J, the junction contained 10 bases not matched to a gene. Germline V gene data show CDR1 as KGHSH and CDR2 as LQKENI. The CDR3 is CASSPLRGQGGTGELFF. The DNA of the CDR3 is TGTGCCAGCTCACCTCTCCGAGGACAGGGAGGCACCGGGGAGCTGTTTTTT.

This clonotype was seen a handful of times. The chain joins TRBV10-1 to TRBJ2-2; no clear D gene. This CDR3 has 15 residues. CDR1 and CDR2 (germline): WNHNN, SYGVQD (reference sequence). V gave up 4 bases and J gave up 3 bases, with 12 bases separating them. CDR3 amino acids: CASSVDDKDTGELFF. The CDR3 region has the DNA TGCGCCAGCAGTGTTGACGATAAGGACACCGGGGAGCTGTTTTTT.

With regard to this clonotype: This clone may be a read error of a much larger clone one base away. The conserved phenylalanine or tryptophan is not found at the CDR3 terminus, so this likely reflects a read error. This chain connects TRBV7-7 to TRBJ1-2; D unclear. V lost 5 bases and J lost 4, with 23 bases in between. This CDR3 region has 17 residues. Germline V gives CDR1 SSHAT, CDR2 FNYEAQ (reference sequence). The CDR3 here is CASSEAHKCRKTYGYTI. CDR3 coding DNA: TGTGCCAGCAGCGAAGCGCATAAGTGCCGAAAGACCTATGGCTACACCATC.

Concerning this clonotype itself: Given a much more abundant clone one base away, this may be a read error. This chain links TRBV3-1 with TRBJ2-7; D unclear. Germline loops: CDR1 LGHDT, CDR2 YNNKEL (reference sequence). Deletions cut 5 bases from V and 11 bases from J, with 31 bases between. CDR3 length: 17 amino acids. CDR3 sequence: CASSSQRPISFSETKYF. Here the CDR3 DNA reads TGTGCCAGCAGCAGTCAACGTCCCATTTCTTTCTCTGAGACCAAGTACTTC.

The rearrangement joins TRBV5-1 to TRBJ2-1; possibly TRBD1 for D (5 bases). The V end lost 2 bases, the J end lost 5 bases, and 14 bases lay between the germline ends. CDR1 and CDR2 from the germline V gene are SGHRS and YFSETQ. The CDR3 sequence is 15 residues long. Written as DNA, the CDR3 is TGCGCCAGCAGCTTAGGTGTAGGGGCAGACAATGAGCAGTTCTTC. Protein: CASSLGVGADNEQFF.